The subject of this entry is one TCR beta chain. Preparation of the TCRbeta library used unique molecular identifiers. TCRdb reprocessed the PCR reads via MiXCR and lists one record per CDR3 protein. Of a few hundred thousand distinct CDR3 sequences listed, 15% to 20% are singletons. This sample was taken from a study of T-cell reconstitution after alpha-beta-depleted transplantation in children. V was cut by 1 base and J by 9 bases, with 16 bases left in between. The CDR3 runs to 15 residues. The J gene is TRBJ2-1, the V gene TRBV12-3 or TRBV12-4, with TRBD2 as a possible D gene (6 bases). The receptor was isolated from a human donor who donated a stem cell graft to a child with acute lymphoblastic leukemia. Material: PBMCs from the stem cell graft donor, obtained from the stem cell graft. The CDR3 bases are TGTGCCAGCAGTTTAGTGACTAGTGGGGTTGCTGAGCAGTTCTTC. This codes for CASSLVTSGVAEQFF.